In this sample, the clone carrying this T cell receptor beta chain turned up once. What it binds is unknown. The sample originates from a study of cytomegalovirus exposure and HLA in healthy donors. Broader study findings: The dataset shows that most TCR sequences were rare, while some public TCRs occurred in many donors. Judged likely to be a sequencing artifact was a cluster of highly shared sequence variants. Data from an earlier analysis indicated that most TCR beta V segments were productive either about 87% or about 30% of the time. With later analysis, a missense DCLRE1C variant became linked to TCR beta V- and J-gene trimming.

The germline V gene has CDR1 SGHDT and CDR2 YYEEEE. The CDR3 extends over 14 amino acids. V lost 1 base and J lost 7, with 15 bases in between. PCR primers comprised 60 Vbeta and 13 Jbeta primers. Libraries were prepared by immunoSEQ multiplex PCR; TCRdb keeps only in-frame clonotypes and omits some of them. The data contain over 150,000 clones, roughly four fifths of them singletons. The V call is TRBV5-6, the J call TRBJ2-7, with D perhaps TRBD1 (7 bases). The sample was PBMCs. This receptor was obtained from a man between 45 and 60 years old in good health and CMV-seropositive. CDR3 DNA sequence: TGTGCCAGCAGCTTGATGGAGGGGGCCTGGGAGCAGTACTTC. Its translation is CASSLMEGAWEQYF. Full variable domain (outside the CDR3, taken from reference TRBV5-6 and TRBJ2-7): DAGVTQSPTHLIKTRGQQVTLRCSPKSGHDTVSWYQQALGQGPQFIFQYYEEEERQRGNFPDRFSGHQFPNYSSELNVNALLLGDSALYLCASSLMEGAWEQYFGPGTRLTVT.